This T cell receptor (beta chain) comes out of a study of blood T cell repertoires in COVID-19. In the study overall: Some COVID-19 samples were acute and others convalescent; all came from the United States, Italy and Spain.

In the study's own analysis: The authors estimated nucleated cell counts from reference gene primer amplification. Generated by immunoSEQ multiplex PCR, the TCRdb table keeps only in-frame clones and is missing some. V and J calls plus clone size are reproduced from that table; the DNA served to infer D and trimming. Of 250,000 to 300,000 clones listed, about 91% were seen once; the top ten hold 1.2%. The CDR3 spans 16 residues. V lost 5 bases and J lost 6; bases outside the gene matches: 8. CDR1 is SGHVS, CDR2 FQNEAQ, per germline. This study enrolled people aged 18 to 89 from about 26 US geographic areas. Participants' own reports of clinical history determined their cohort assignment.

The source is a human donor in a cohort exposed to, infected with or recovered from COVID-19 (not recorded which). The donor label of this sample is uncertain. The chain couples TRBV7-8 to TRBJ2-3, with 13 bases lining up with TRBD2. Sequenced material: PBMCs or T cells enriched from blood (not recorded which). CDR3 sequence (DNA): TGTGCCAGCAGCCGGACTAGCGGGGGAATAAGGGATACGCAGTATTTT. Translated: CASSRTSGGIRDTQYF.